The clone carrying this T cell receptor beta chain came up many times. Sequencing used immunoSEQ multiplex PCR; TCRdb keeps in-frame clones, though not all of them. Altogether fewer than 40,000 clones were found in the sample, and no singletons occur. J lost 14 bases, V lost 2 bases, and 12 bases had no gene match. Germline CDR1 MNHNY, CDR2 SVGAGI (reference sequence). The CDR3 consists of 14 residues. The record originates from a study of T cells after posttransplantation cyclophosphamide. The TCR was taken from a woman aged 50 to 65 in good health and a related stem cell transplant donor. The source material was PBMCs. J is TRBJ1-2 and V is TRBV6-6, with 9 bases aligning to TRBD1. CDR3 sequence (DNA): TGTGCCAGCAGTTACCCAACGCCGGGGACAGGGCGGACCTTC. Its protein is CASSYPTPGTGRTF.